This T cell receptor (beta chain) came from a study of cytomegalovirus exposure and HLA in healthy donors. Across the whole study: There were roughly 110 million unique TCR beta sequences, drawn from roughly 200 million T cells, in an earlier analysis. General study findings and limits: The classifier reportedly diagnosed cytomegalovirus status with high sensitivity and specificity. Under in vitro conditions, three CMV-associated chains were confirmed as specific for CMV antigens. HLA-A and HLA-B allele assignments for most subjects were reportedly predicted accurately using TCR beta sequences.

A remark on this clone: Its target is unknown.

Germline CDR1 reads MNHEY; CDR2 reads SVGAGI. The CDR3 totals 15 residues. V was clipped by 2 bases and J by 4 bases; unmatched bases: 2. The PCR contained 60 Vbeta and 13 Jbeta primers. Only in-frame clones appear in the TCRdb table, and some are missing; sequencing was by immunoSEQ multiplex PCR. The repertoire holds some 160,000 clones, with over 70% as singletons. Material: PBMCs. The chain uses TRBV6-5 and TRBJ1-4; 9 nucleotides line up with TRBD1. This TCR derives from a middle-aged man in good health and CMV-seronegative. The CDR3 DNA is TGTGCCAGCAGTTACCGGGACAGGGTTAATGAAAAACTGTTTTTT. It codes for CASSYRDRVNEKLFF.